The 25 T cell receptor beta chains below come from one sample, sequenced in a study of blood T cell repertoires in COVID-19. Method: immunoSEQ multiplex PCR; TCRdb's copy keeps in-frame clones and lacks some. The sample has about 190,000 clones, approximately 91% seen once. Sample: peripheral blood. These receptors all come from a woman aged 40 to 49 who had recovered from COVID-19.

The chain uses TRBV10-3 and TRBJ1-1, with TRBD1 identical over 8 bases. Germline V gene data show CDR1 as ENHRY and CDR2 as SYGVKD. The CDR3 is 13 residues long. The V gene end was trimmed by 6 bases and the J gene end by 3 bases; junction bases not matched to a gene: 3. The CDR3 sequence is CAIRTGEDTEAFF. In DNA, the CDR3 is TGTGCCATCAGGACAGGGGAGGACACTGAAGCTTTCTTT.

The gene calls are TRBV5-1 and TRBJ1-2; 7 bases match TRBD1. Looked up from germline, CDR1 is SGHRS and CDR2 is YFSETQ. The V and J ends lost 2 bases and 2 bases, in that order; junction bases with no gene match: 3. The CDR3 is made up of 14 amino acids. CDR3: CASSLLTGNYGYTF. The CDR3 DNA reads TGCGCCAGCAGCTTACTGACAGGGAACTATGGCTACACCTTC.

This rearrangement joins TRBV27 to TRBJ2-7; possible D gene TRBD1, 8 bases. The CDR3 spans 15 residues. Germline V gene data show CDR1 as MNHEY and CDR2 as SMNVEV (reference sequence). The germline V and J ends were trimmed by 2 bases and 1 base, with 12 bases remaining between them. As DNA, the CDR3 is TGTGCCAGCAGTTTAGGACAGGGAGGGTCCTACGAGCAGTACTTC. This encodes CASSLGQGGSYEQYF.

V is TRBV3-1 (or the pseudogene TRBV3-2) and J is TRBJ1-4; 9 nucleotides agree with TRBD1. With V trimmed by 2 bases and J by 8 bases, 9 bases remained unmatched. Germline V gene lookup returns CDR1 LGHDT and CDR2 YNNKEL (reference sequence). The CDR3 is made up of 16 amino acids. CDR3 amino acids: CASSQWTGTGSEKLFF. DNA of the CDR3: TGTGCCAGCAGCCAATGGACCGGGACAGGGTCGGAAAAACTGTTTTTT.

The rearrangement joins TRBV13 to TRBJ2-1; D perhaps matches TRBD2 (6 bases). The CDR3 contains 14 residues. The V and J ends lost 2 bases and 10 bases respectively, with 15 bases between them. Germline lookup yields CDR1 PRHDT and CDR2 FYEKMQ (reference sequence). The CDR3 protein is CASSLRDFPGEQFF. In DNA, the CDR3 is TGTGCCAGCAGCTTACGGGACTTCCCAGGGGAGCAGTTCTTC.

This clone was seen a handful of times. The rearrangement links TRBV25-1 to TRBJ2-6; D is unclear. CDR1 and CDR2 (germline): MGHDK, SYGVNS. Trimming stripped 4 bases from V and 0 bases from J, with 4 bases between. The CDR3 is 14 residues long. The DNA of the CDR3 is TGTGCCAGCAGTGCCCTCTCTGGGGCCAACGTCCTGACTTTC. Translation: CASSALSGANVLTF.

The V call is TRBV30, the J call TRBJ2-1; tentatively, D is TRBD2 (5 bases). Germline V lookup: CDR1 GTSNPN, CDR2 SVGIG (reference sequence). The germline V and J ends were trimmed by 4 bases and 7 bases, with 11 bases remaining between them. There are 12 residues in the CDR3. For the CDR3, the DNA is TGTGCCTGGAAGAGGTTAGCGAATGAGCAGTTCTTC. It is translated as CAWKRLANEQFF.

The rearrangement uses TRBV30 and TRBJ2-7, with 8 bases identical to TRBD2. J gave up 4 bases and V 0 bases, and 8 bases lay outside the gene matches. CDR1 is GTSNPN and CDR2 is SVGIG in the germline V gene (reference sequence). The CDR3 runs to 15 residues. CDR3 bases: TGTGCCTGGAGTGTAGAACCGGGAGGGCCTTACGAGCAGTACTTC. Its protein is CAWSVEPGGPYEQYF.

J is TRBJ1-4 and V is TRBV2; D possibly corresponds to TRBD1 (5 bases). The germline CDR1 and CDR2 sequences are SNHLY and FYNNEI. The CDR3 spans 15 residues. Trimming shortened V by 7 bases and J by 0 bases, and 12 bases separated the two germline ends. The CDR3 bases are TGTGCCAGCAATAGGGCGGGGGCAACTAATGAAAAACTGTTTTTT. The encoded protein is CASNRAGATNEKLFF.

Only a few counts were recorded for this clone. This chain links TRBV19 with TRBJ2-7, with a tentative D call TRBD2 (6 bases). This CDR3 has 14 amino acids. Germline CDR1 reads LNHDA; CDR2 reads SQIVND (reference sequence). Trimming left V 3 bases short and J 4 bases short, with 13 bases between. The CDR3 loop reads CASSMRGGIYEQYF. The DNA of the CDR3 is TGTGCCAGTAGTATGCGTGGGGGGATTTACGAGCAGTACTTC.

J is TRBJ1-4 and V is TRBV2; TRBD1 is a possible D gene (6 bases). Germline V gene lookup returns CDR1 SNHLY and CDR2 FYNNEI. V gave up 6 bases and J gave up 1 base, with 12 bases separating them. The CDR3 spans 15 residues. CDR3 loop: CASSKTGLTNEKLFF. CDR3 bases: TGTGCCAGCAGCAAAACAGGGCTAACTAATGAAAAACTGTTTTTT.

The chain couples TRBV27 to TRBJ2-2; D not resolved. The CDR3 length is 13 residues. Germline V gene lookup returns CDR1 MNHEY and CDR2 SMNVEV (reference sequence). The V and J ends lost 3 bases and 4 bases respectively, with 6 bases between them. The CDR3 DNA reads as TGTGCCAGCAGTTTTGAGTTCACCGGGGAGCTGTTTTTT. Protein: CASSFEFTGELFF.

This chain links TRBV2 with TRBJ2-3; no firm D call. Germline lookup yields CDR1 SNHLY and CDR2 FYNNEI. The V and J ends lost 6 bases and 2 bases respectively, with 12 bases between them. This CDR3 is 14 amino acids long. The CDR3 region is CASRAGSNTDTQYF. CDR3 DNA sequence: TGTGCCAGCAGGGCCGGGTCGAACACAGATACGCAGTATTTT.

The chain is built from TRBV27 and TRBJ2-7; TRBD2 matches 12 bases. The CDR3 consists of 16 residues. Germline values: CDR1 MNHEY, CDR2 SMNVEV (reference sequence). Unmatched junction bases numbered 7, after V lost 5 bases and J lost 2 bases. CDR3 region: CASSLWTSGAAYEQYF. CDR3 in DNA: TGTGCCAGCAGTCTTTGGACTAGCGGGGCAGCCTACGAGCAGTACTTC.

This clone was observed a handful of times. This chain connects TRBV7-6 to TRBJ2-6, with D possibly being TRBD2 (5 bases). The CDR3 sequence is 15 residues long. V was trimmed by 2 bases and J by 2 bases, leaving 7 bases between them. The germline V gene encodes CDR1 SGHVS and CDR2 FNYEAQ. CDR3 DNA sequence: TGTGCCAGCAGCTTAACGGGGACTGGGGCCAACGTCCTGACTTTC. It is translated as CASSLTGTGANVLTF.

This chain uses TRBV11-3 with TRBJ2-1, with TRBD2 identical over 7 bases. Germline CDR1 is SGHNT and CDR2 is YENEEA. The CDR3 loop spans 14 amino acids. Losses at the gene ends were 0 bases for V and 12 bases for J; bases not matched to a gene: 8. CDR3 protein: CASSLDREGRGQFF. CDR3 coding DNA: TGTGCCAGCAGCTTAGACAGGGAGGGAAGAGGGCAGTTCTTC.

V is TRBV6-1 and J is TRBJ2-7, with D possibly being TRBD1 (5 bases). The V gene's germline CDR1 is MNHNS and CDR2 SASEGT. Deletions cut 1 base from V and 6 bases from J, with 13 bases between. The CDR3 contains 14 residues. CDR3 sequence: CASSEGQGWGEQYF. In nucleotides, the CDR3 is TGTGCCAGCAGTGAAGGGCAGGGCTGGGGCGAGCAGTACTTC.

This clone appeared once. This sequence joins TRBV5-1 and TRBJ1-1; TRBD1 might be the D (5 bases). The germline V gene has CDR1 SGHRS and CDR2 YFSETQ. The CDR3 runs 13 residues. V lost 4 bases to trimming and J lost 2 bases, with 9 bases between them. The CDR3 DNA is TGCGCCAGCAGCATAGACAGTAACACTGAAGCTTTCTTT. It specifies CASSIDSNTEAFF.

In its sample, this clone was seen once. The genes are TRBV7-2 and TRBJ2-4; 9 bases agree with TRBD1. This CDR3 contains 18 residues. The V segment lost 1 base and the J segment 8 bases; nucleotides outside the gene matches: 15. Germline CDR1 and CDR2: SGHTA and FQGNSA. The CDR3 DNA sequence: TGTGCCAGCAGCTTAGGCAGTCGATCGGGACAGGGTAGAGACATTCAGTACTTC. Translating gives CASSLGSRSGQGRDIQYF.

This chain links TRBV6-1 with TRBJ2-3; D perhaps matches TRBD1 (6 bases). This CDR3 has 16 residues. Trimming cost V 0 bases and J 2 bases, with 12 bases left between them. Germline CDR1 MNHNS, CDR2 SASEGT. For the CDR3, the DNA is TGTGCCAGCAGTGAAGCGAGGGGGACCTTCACAGATACGCAGTATTTT. It codes for CASSEARGTFTDTQYF.

J is TRBJ2-3 and V is TRBV7-9; possibly TRBD2 for D (6 bases). This CDR3 region has 17 residues. V dropped 0 bases and J dropped 6 bases, with 19 bases sitting between them. Germline V gives CDR1 SEHNR, CDR2 FQNEAQ (reference sequence). The chain's CDR3 is CASSLASGSGALDTQYF. In DNA, the CDR3 is TGTGCCAGCAGCTTAGCCTCCGGGTCGGGAGCTCTGGATACGCAGTATTTT.

This clone has a handful of counts. V usage is TRBV20-1 and J usage is TRBJ2-7; 7 bases match TRBD2. The CDR3 contains 15 residues. Germline values: CDR1 DFQATT, CDR2 SNEGSKA (reference sequence). The V and J ends lost 3 bases and 1 base, in that order; junction bases with no gene match: 9. CDR3 sequence reads: CSASRGGSGSYEQYF. The DNA for the CDR3 is TGCAGTGCTAGTAGAGGCGGGAGCGGGTCCTACGAGCAGTACTTC.

The chain links TRBV6-5 to TRBJ2-7, with D perhaps matching TRBD2 (7 bases). V lost 3 bases to trimming and J lost 7 bases, with 22 bases between them. Germline CDR1 and CDR2: MNHEY and SVGAGI. The CDR3 consists of 16 residues. The CDR3 nucleotides are TGTGCCAGCAGTTATTCCCCGACTAGCCGAGGGGGGGAGCAGTACTTC. Amino acids: CASSYSPTSRGGEQYF.

As for this clone: Other DNA sequences from this sample encode an identical CDR3 as well. This chain uses TRBV9 with TRBJ2-1; the D is unclear. Trimming pared 0 bases from V and 1 base from J, leaving 8 bases between. Germline values: CDR1 SGDLS, CDR2 YYNGEE. There are 15 residues in the CDR3. The chain's CDR3 is CASSVERWSYNEQFF. CDR3 coding DNA: TGTGCCAGCAGCGTAGAACGGTGGTCCTACAATGAGCAGTTCTTC. The full variable domain, completed using reference TRBV9 and TRBJ2-1, is DSGVTQTPKHLITATGQRVTLRCSPRSGDLSVYWYQQSLDQGLQFLIQYYNGEERAKGNILERFSAQQFPDLHSELNLSSLELGDSALYFCASSVERWSYNEQFFGPGTRLTVL.

This clone was found once. V usage is TRBV25-1 and J usage is TRBJ1-1; TRBD1 aligns across 7 bases. CDR1 and CDR2 (germline): MGHDK, SYGVNS. The CDR3 is made up of 14 amino acids. V trimming: 2 bases; J trimming: 0 bases; junction bases outside the gene matches: 0. Written as DNA, the CDR3 is TGTGCCAGCAGTGAAGGACAGGTGAACACTGAAGCTTTCTTT. It specifies CASSEGQVNTEAFF.